These 27 T cell receptor beta chains were sequenced from one sample in a study of T cell responses to AZD1222 COVID-19 vaccine. Clones were read by immunoSEQ multiplex PCR, and TCRdb kept only the in-frame ones, dropping some. The sample shows 150,000 to 200,000 clones, 90% to 95% of them seen only once. The specimen comprised peripheral blood, sampled 28 days after the second AZD1222 dose. All receptors derive from an adult who received the AZD1222 COVID-19 vaccine.

The chain has TRBV27 and TRBJ1-4, with D maybe TRBD1 (6 bases). The germline gives CDR1 MNHEY, CDR2 SMNVEV (reference sequence). V gave up 6 bases and J gave up 1 base, with 12 bases separating them. CDR3 length: 15 residues. CDR3 region: CASSTIRGTNEKLFF. The CDR3 DNA reads as TGTGCCAGCAGCACTATCAGGGGAACTAATGAAAAACTGTTTTTT.

The CDR3 nucleotides read TGTGCCACCAGCAGAGAAGCGAGCGGGGGTCTCTACTTC. This codes for CATSREASGGLYF. V is TRBV15 and J is TRBJ2-7; 8 bases are a match to TRBD2. The V and J ends lost 0 bases and 13 bases, in that order; junction bases with no gene match: 8. The CDR3 is 13 amino acids. Germline-derived CDR1 and CDR2 are LNHNV and YYDKDF (reference sequence).

This chain joins TRBV28 and TRBJ2-2; D uncertain. The germline gives CDR1 MDHEN, CDR2 SYDVKM. This CDR3 region has 13 residues. V gave up 4 bases and J gave up 1 base, with 4 bases separating them. CDR3 amino acids: CASSYRNTGELFF. For the CDR3, the DNA is TGTGCCAGCAGTTACCGGAACACCGGGGAGCTGTTTTTT.

The chain joins TRBV7-9 to TRBJ1-2, with D unresolved. Germline loops: CDR1 SEHNR, CDR2 FQNEAQ (reference sequence). The length of the CDR3 is 14 residues. Trimming pared 5 bases from V and 3 bases from J, leaving 13 bases between. Here the CDR3 reads CASSPAVSDYGYTF. The CDR3 DNA sequence: TGTGCCAGCAGCCCAGCAGTCTCGGACTATGGCTACACCTTC.

This chain links TRBV15 with TRBJ1-2, with D unresolved. This CDR3 spans 13 amino acids. In germline, CDR1 is LNHNV, CDR2 YYDKDF (reference sequence). V was clipped by 4 bases and J by 8 bases, with 14 bases between them. The CDR3 protein is CATSTRPTDGYTF. Written as DNA, the CDR3 is TGTGCCACCAGCACCCGCCCCACCGACGGCTACACCTTC. Looking up the rest from reference TRBV15 and TRBJ1-2 gives the full variable domain: DAMVIQNPRYQVTQFGKPVTLSCSQTLNHNVMYWYQQKSSQAPKLLFHYYDKDFNNEADTPDNFQSRRPNTSFCFLDIRSPGLGDTAMYLCATSTRPTDGYTFGSGTRLTVV.

This chain links TRBV28 with TRBJ2-3, with D maybe TRBD2 (6 bases). Germline lookup yields CDR1 MDHEN and CDR2 SYDVKM. CDR3 length: 15 amino acids. The V end lost 7 bases, the J end lost 2 bases, and 16 bases lay between the germline ends. CDR3 in amino acids: CASTRLRRVTDTQYF. For the CDR3, the DNA is TGTGCCAGCACACGACTCAGGAGGGTCACAGATACGCAGTATTTT.

Within the sample, this clone is medium-sized (0.01 to 0.1%). V gene TRBV5-1 combines with J gene TRBJ2-2, with D maybe TRBD2 (6 bases). V was clipped by 6 bases and J by 2 bases, with 11 bases between them. This CDR3 has 14 residues. The germline CDR1 and CDR2 sequences are SGHRS and YFSETQ. The CDR3 DNA sequence: TGCGCCAGCACCGGGAGAAGAAACACCGGGGAGCTGTTTTTT. Translating gives CASTGRRNTGELFF.

This clone was recorded a few times. The chain couples TRBV28 to TRBJ1-1; 7 bases are a match to TRBD1. The CDR3 spans 13 residues. V was clipped by 8 bases and J by 4 bases; unmatched bases: 7. CDR1 and CDR2 (germline): MDHEN, SYDVKM. CDR3 bases: TGTGCCAGCCAGGGGGAAGGAATCACTGAAGCTTTCTTT. Its protein is CASQGEGITEAFF.

The V call is TRBV4-3, the J call TRBJ2-3; possibly TRBD1 for D (6 bases). Trimming took off 1 base at V and 0 bases at J, with 14 bases between the two ends. The length of the CDR3 is 17 residues. Germline CDR1 is LGHNA and CDR2 is YSLEER. CDR3 coding DNA: TGCGCCAGCAGCCAAGTTGGGCAGGGGAGAAGCACAGATACGCAGTATTTT. Residues: CASSQVGQGRSTDTQYF.

The genes are TRBV21-1 and TRBJ1-1; the D call TRBD1 from the table was never checked on the DNA. TRBV21-1 is recorded as a pseudogene. The length of the CDR3 is 19 residues. CDR3 residues: CASSKARTGLRSLPTEAFF. The CDR3 nucleotides read TGTGCCAGCAGCAAAGCTCGGACAGGGCTAAGGTCCCTTCCCACTGAAGCTTTCTTT.

V is TRBV19 and J is TRBJ1-6; 7 bases match TRBD1. Germline values: CDR1 LNHDA, CDR2 SQIVND (reference sequence). V lost 9 bases and J lost 7; bases outside the gene matches: 6. The CDR3 length is 13 residues. In DNA form, the CDR3 reads TGTGCCAGCGGACAGGCGATCAATTCACCCCTCCACTTT. Translated: CASGQAINSPLHF. The full variable domain, in which reference TRBV19 and TRBJ1-6 provide the parts outside the CDR3, is DGGITQSPKYLFRKEGQNVTLSCEQNLNHDAMYWYRQDPGQGLRLIYYSQIVNDFQKGDIAEGYSVSREKKESFPLTVTSAQKNPTAFYLCASGQAINSPLHFGNGTRLTVT.

In its sample, this clone was seen a few times. This chain links TRBV10-1 with TRBJ1-1; D is unclear. This CDR3 region has 11 residues. The ends were cut back, 3 bases at V and 4 bases at J, with 3 bases in the middle. The V gene's germline CDR1 is WNHNN and CDR2 SYGVQD (reference sequence). CDR3 nucleotide sequence: TGCGCCAGCAGTGAAGGCACTGAAGCTTTCTTT. As protein: CASSEGTEAFF.

V gene TRBV21-1 combines with J gene TRBJ1-2. TRBV21-1 represents a pseudogene. This CDR3 comprises 13 residues. CDR3 region: CASSKLGEGGYTF. CDR3 coding DNA: TGTGCCAGCAGCAAATTAGGTGAGGGTGGCTACACCTTC.

The V call is TRBV29-1, the J call TRBJ1-1, with TRBD1 identical over 11 bases. V was pared by 1 base and J by 1 base, with 11 bases of the junction left unmatched. CDR1 is SQVTM, CDR2 ANQGSEA, per germline. This CDR3 has 18 residues. CDR3 loop: CSVEGGAWTGGENTEAFF. As DNA, the CDR3 is TGCAGCGTTGAAGGGGGTGCGTGGACAGGGGGCGAGAACACTGAAGCTTTCTTT.

The chain recombines TRBV14 with TRBJ2-2; the D is unclear. Germline V gene data show CDR1 as SGHDN and CDR2 as FVKESK. CDR3 size: 14 residues. The V gene lost 1 base and the J gene lost 4 bases, with 7 bases spanning the gap. As DNA, the CDR3 is TGTGCCAGCAGCCAAGTAGGCGGCACCGGGGAGCTGTTTTTT. It encodes CASSQVGGTGELFF.

The rearrangement links TRBV7-8 to TRBJ2-6; D might be TRBD1 (6 bases). This CDR3 has 18 amino acids. The germline CDR1 and CDR2 sequences are SGHVS and FQNEAQ. Trimming stripped 5 bases from V and 0 bases from J, with 17 bases between. Here the CDR3 DNA reads TGTGCCAGCAGCCCATTTGGACAGCGATCCTCTGGGGCCAACGTCCTGACTTTC. Protein product: CASSPFGQRSSGANVLTF. Full variable domain (outside the CDR3, taken from reference TRBV7-8 and TRBJ2-6): GAGVSQSPRYKVAKRGQDVALRCDPISGHVSLFWYQQALGQGPEFLTYFQNEAQLDKSGLPSDRFFAERPEGSVSTLKIQRTQQEDSAVYLCASSPFGQRSSGANVLTFGAGSRLTVL.

The chain couples TRBV27 to TRBJ1-1; D unresolved. V lost 4 bases and J 5 bases, leaving 11 bases between the germline ends. The germline V gene has CDR1 MNHEY and CDR2 SMNVEV (reference sequence). The CDR3 spans 13 residues. CDR3 coding DNA: TGTGCCAGCAGTTCCGGTGCAAGGACTGAAGCTTTCTTT. This translates into CASSSGARTEAFF.

The V gene is TRBV15, the J gene TRBJ1-3, with unresolved D. The CDR3 contains 15 residues. Germline loops: CDR1 LNHNV, CDR2 YYDKDF (reference sequence). V was clipped by 5 bases and J by 1 base, with 12 bases between them. The CDR3 coding sequence is TGTGCCACCAGCCCGACCCGGGGTTCTGGAAACACCATATATTTT. It translates to CATSPTRGSGNTIYF. The full variable domain, rest sourced from reference TRBV15 and TRBJ1-3, is DAMVIQNPRYQVTQFGKPVTLSCSQTLNHNVMYWYQQKSSQAPKLLFHYYDKDFNNEADTPDNFQSRRPNTSFCFLDIRSPGLGDTAMYLCATSPTRGSGNTIYFGEGSWLTVV.

V usage is TRBV9 and J usage is TRBJ2-2; D is unresolved. Germline V lookup: CDR1 SGDLS, CDR2 YYNGEE. The CDR3 consists of 16 residues. The V gene lost 0 bases and the J gene lost 5 bases, with 14 bases spanning the gap. CDR3 DNA sequence: TGTGCCAGCAGCGTAGCAGTAGGGATGTTGACCGGGGAGCTGTTTTTT. Amino acid sequence: CASSVAVGMLTGELFF.

This sequence joins TRBV14 and TRBJ1-6; D is uncertain. Germline CDR1 reads SGHDN; CDR2 reads FVKESK. The CDR3 sequence is 14 residues long. V was pared by 3 bases and J by 7 bases, with 10 bases between. CDR3 amino acids: CASSQVRTNSPLHF. The CDR3 region has the DNA TGTGCCAGCAGCCAGGTCCGAACAAATTCACCCCTCCACTTT.

The rearrangement uses TRBV7-8 and TRBJ2-1; the match to TRBD1 covers 7 bases. Germline CDR1 and CDR2: SGHVS and FQNEAQ. This CDR3 is 17 amino acids long. V gave up 3 bases and J gave up 8 bases; unmatched junction bases: 16. CDR3 nucleotides: TGTGCCAGCAGCTTTGCCTGGGACAGTCAGTTGGGCGATGAGCAGTTCTTC. It specifies CASSFAWDSQLGDEQFF. Drawing the rest from reference TRBV7-8 and TRBJ2-1, the complete variable domain is GAGVSQSPRYKVAKRGQDVALRCDPISGHVSLFWYQQALGQGPEFLTYFQNEAQLDKSGLPSDRFFAERPEGSVSTLKIQRTQQEDSAVYLCASSFAWDSQLGDEQFFGPGTRLTVL.

The J gene is TRBJ1-1, the V gene TRBV12-5; a weak D match, TRBD1 (5 bases). The V end was cut by 0 bases, the J end by 4 bases, with 15 bases between. The germline CDR1 and CDR2 sequences are LGHNT and FRNRAP. The CDR3 consists of 16 residues. CDR3 coding DNA: TGTGCTAGTGGTTTGGTACTGGGGGTCGAGGTCACTGAAGCTTTCTTT. Translating it yields CASGLVLGVEVTEAFF.

This rearrangement joins TRBV5-1 to TRBJ1-6, with D perhaps TRBD1 (5 bases). The CDR3 is made up of 14 amino acids. Germline V gene sequence: CDR1 SGHRS, CDR2 YFSETQ. Trimming took 2 bases from V and 7 from J, leaving 10 bases between them. DNA of the CDR3: TGCGCCAGCAGCTTTATAGGGGTCAATTCACCCCTCCACTTT. Translated: CASSFIGVNSPLHF.

The J gene is TRBJ2-1, the V gene TRBV4-3, with 7 bases identical to TRBD2. Germline V gives CDR1 LGHNA, CDR2 YSLEER. This CDR3 has 15 residues. Germline trimming cut 2 bases from V and 0 bases from J; bases unmatched to any gene: 1. CDR3 nucleotide sequence: TGCGCCAGCAGCCAATCTAGCGGCTCCTACAATGAGCAGTTCTTC. Its translation is CASSQSSGSYNEQFF.

The rearrangement links TRBV10-1 to TRBJ1-1, with 7 bases identical to TRBD1. Looked up from germline, CDR1 is WNHNN and CDR2 is SYGVQD (reference sequence). V was pared by 4 bases and J by 7 bases, with 6 bases of the junction left unmatched. The CDR3 has 13 amino acids. The CDR3 nucleotides read TGCGCCAGCAGTGCCAGGGACAGCCGTGAAGCTTTCTTT. This encodes CASSARDSREAFF.

This chain links TRBV4-1 with TRBJ1-1, with D perhaps matching TRBD1 (5 bases). CDR1 is MGHRA and CDR2 is YSYEKL in the germline V gene. Trimming shortened V by 4 bases and J by 5 bases, and 11 bases separated the two germline ends. The CDR3 covers 13 residues. This CDR3 reads CASSPGGGTEAFF. CDR3 nucleotides: TGCGCCAGCAGCCCCGGGGGAGGTACTGAAGCTTTCTTT.

The chain employs TRBV4-2 and TRBJ2-7; a possible D gene is TRBD1 (5 bases). This CDR3 is built from 16 residues. The V gene's germline CDR1 is LGHNA and CDR2 YNFKEQ. Trimming took off 0 bases at V and 6 bases at J, with 18 bases between the two ends. The CDR3 here is CASSQEVSSDGAEQYF. The CDR3 nucleotides read TGTGCCAGCAGCCAAGAGGTCAGCAGCGATGGGGCCGAGCAGTACTTC.